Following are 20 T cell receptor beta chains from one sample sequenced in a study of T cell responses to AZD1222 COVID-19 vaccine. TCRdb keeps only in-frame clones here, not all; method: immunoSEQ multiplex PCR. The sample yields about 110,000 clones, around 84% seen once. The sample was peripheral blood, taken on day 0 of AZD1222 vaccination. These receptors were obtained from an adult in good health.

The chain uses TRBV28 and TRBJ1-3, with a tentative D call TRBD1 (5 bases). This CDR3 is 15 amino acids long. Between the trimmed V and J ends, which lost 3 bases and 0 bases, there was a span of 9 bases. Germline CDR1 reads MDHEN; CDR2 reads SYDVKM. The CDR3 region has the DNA TGTGCCAGCAGTTTGGCAGGGCCCTCTGGAAACACCATATATTTT. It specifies CASSLAGPSGNTIYF. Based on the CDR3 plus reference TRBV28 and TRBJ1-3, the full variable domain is DVKVTQSSRYLVKRTGEKVFLECVQDMDHENMFWYRQDPGLGLRLIYFSYDVKMKEKGDIPEGYSVSREKKERFSLILESASTNQTSMYLCASSLAGPSGNTIYFGEGSWLTVV.

The CDR3 DNA is TGTGCCAGCAGGGGTACAGGGGGCCGGCAGCCCCAGCATTTT. This translates into CASRGTGGRQPQHF. The V and J genes are TRBV2 and TRBJ1-5, with 9 bases matching TRBD1. Germline CDR1 SNHLY, CDR2 FYNNEI. The V gene end was trimmed by 6 bases and the J gene end by 7 bases; junction bases not matched to a gene: 7. The CDR3 is 14 amino acids. Combining the CDR3 with reference TRBV2 and TRBJ1-5 gives the whole variable domain EPEVTQTPSHQVTQMGQEVILRCVPISNHLYFYWYRQILGQKVEFLVSFYNNEISEKSEIFDDQFSVERPDGSNFTLKIRSTKLEDSAMYFCASRGTGGRQPQHFGDGTRLSIL.

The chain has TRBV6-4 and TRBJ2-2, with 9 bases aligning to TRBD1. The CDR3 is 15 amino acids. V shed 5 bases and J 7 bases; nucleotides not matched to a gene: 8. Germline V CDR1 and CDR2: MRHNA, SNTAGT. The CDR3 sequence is CASSPGTGMVGELFF. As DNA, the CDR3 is TGTGCCAGCAGTCCCGGGACAGGGATGGTCGGGGAGCTGTTTTTT.

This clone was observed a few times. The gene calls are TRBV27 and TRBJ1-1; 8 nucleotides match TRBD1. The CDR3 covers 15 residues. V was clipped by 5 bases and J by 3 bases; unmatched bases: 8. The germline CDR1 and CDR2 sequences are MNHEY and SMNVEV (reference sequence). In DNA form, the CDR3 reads TGTGCCAGCAGTCCCTTCAGGGGGCTGGACACTGAAGCTTTCTTT. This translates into CASSPFRGLDTEAFF.

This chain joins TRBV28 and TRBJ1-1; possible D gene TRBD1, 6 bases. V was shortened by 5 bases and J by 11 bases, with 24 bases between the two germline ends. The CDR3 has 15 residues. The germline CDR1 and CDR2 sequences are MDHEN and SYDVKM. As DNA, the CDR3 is TGTGCCAGCAGTCACTACTCGGGACACCAACGGACCGCTTTCTTT. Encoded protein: CASSHYSGHQRTAFF.

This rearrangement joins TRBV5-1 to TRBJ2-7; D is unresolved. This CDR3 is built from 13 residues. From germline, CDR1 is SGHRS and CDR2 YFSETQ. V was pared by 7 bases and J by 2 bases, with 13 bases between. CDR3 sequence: CASRRDGTYEQYF. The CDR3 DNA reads TGCGCCAGCCGGAGAGACGGCACCTACGAGCAGTACTTC. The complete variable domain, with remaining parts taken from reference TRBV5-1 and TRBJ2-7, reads KAGVTQTPRYLIKTRGQQVTLSCSPISGHRSVSWYQQTPGQGLQFLFEYFSETQRNKGNFPGRFSGRQFSNSRSEMNVSTLELGDSALYLCASRRDGTYEQYFGPGTRLTVT.

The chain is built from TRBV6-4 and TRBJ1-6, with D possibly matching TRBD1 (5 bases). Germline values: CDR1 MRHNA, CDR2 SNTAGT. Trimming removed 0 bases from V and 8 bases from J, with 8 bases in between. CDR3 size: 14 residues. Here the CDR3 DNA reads TGTGCCAGCAGTGACTCGGGGGTTGATTCACCCCTCCACTTT. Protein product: CASSDSGVDSPLHF.

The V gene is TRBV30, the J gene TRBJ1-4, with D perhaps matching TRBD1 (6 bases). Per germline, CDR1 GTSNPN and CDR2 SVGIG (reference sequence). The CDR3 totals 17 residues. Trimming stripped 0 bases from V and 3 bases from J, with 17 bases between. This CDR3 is CAWSVRLPGAPNEKLFF. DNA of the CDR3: TGTGCCTGGAGTGTACGGCTTCCGGGGGCGCCTAATGAAAAACTGTTTTTT.

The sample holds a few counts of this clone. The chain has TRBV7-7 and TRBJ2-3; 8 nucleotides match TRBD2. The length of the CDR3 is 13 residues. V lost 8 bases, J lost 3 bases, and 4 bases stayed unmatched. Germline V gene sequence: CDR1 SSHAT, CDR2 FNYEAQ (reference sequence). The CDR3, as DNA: TGTGCCAGCTCCGCGGGGGGTACAGATACGCAGTATTTT. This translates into CASSAGGTDTQYF.

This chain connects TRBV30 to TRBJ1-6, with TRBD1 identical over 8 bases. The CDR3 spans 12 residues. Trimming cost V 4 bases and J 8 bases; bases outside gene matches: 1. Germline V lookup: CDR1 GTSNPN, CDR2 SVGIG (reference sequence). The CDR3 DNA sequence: TGTGCCTGGACAGGGGGCGATTCACCCCTCCACTTT. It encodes CAWTGGDSPLHF.

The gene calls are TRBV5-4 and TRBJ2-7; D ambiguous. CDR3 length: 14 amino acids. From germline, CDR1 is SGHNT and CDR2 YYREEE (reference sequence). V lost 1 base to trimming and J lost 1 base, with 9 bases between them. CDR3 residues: CASSLLIGSYEQYF. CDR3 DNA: TGTGCCAGCAGCTTGTTGATAGGGTCCTACGAGCAGTACTTC.

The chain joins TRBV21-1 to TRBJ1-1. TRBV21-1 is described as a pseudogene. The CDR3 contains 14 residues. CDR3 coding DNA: TGTGCCAGCAGCAAAATTGGTGCCAACACTGAAGCTTTCTTT. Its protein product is CASSKIGANTEAFF.

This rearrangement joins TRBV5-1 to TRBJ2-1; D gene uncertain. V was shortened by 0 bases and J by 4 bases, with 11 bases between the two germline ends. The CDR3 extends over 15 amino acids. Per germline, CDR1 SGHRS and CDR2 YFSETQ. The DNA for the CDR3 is TGCGCCAGCAGCTTGGCTTCGGACGGATACAATGAGCAGTTCTTC. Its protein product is CASSLASDGYNEQFF.

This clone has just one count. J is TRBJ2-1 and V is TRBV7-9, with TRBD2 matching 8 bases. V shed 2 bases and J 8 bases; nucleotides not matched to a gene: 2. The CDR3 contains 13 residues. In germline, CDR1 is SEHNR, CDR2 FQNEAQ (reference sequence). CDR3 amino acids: CASSLLAGYEQFF. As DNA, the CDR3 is TGTGCCAGCAGCTTATTAGCGGGGTATGAGCAGTTCTTC.

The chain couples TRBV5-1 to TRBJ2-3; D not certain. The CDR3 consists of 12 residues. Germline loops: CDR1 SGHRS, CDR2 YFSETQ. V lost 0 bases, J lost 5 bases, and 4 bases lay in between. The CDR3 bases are TGCGCCAGCAGCTTGGCCGTAGATACGCAGTATTTT. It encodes CASSLAVDTQYF. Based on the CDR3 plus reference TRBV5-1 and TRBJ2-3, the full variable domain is KAGVTQTPRYLIKTRGQQVTLSCSPISGHRSVSWYQQTPGQGLQFLFEYFSETQRNKGNFPGRFSGRQFSNSRSEMNVSTLELGDSALYLCASSLAVDTQYFGPGTRLTVL.

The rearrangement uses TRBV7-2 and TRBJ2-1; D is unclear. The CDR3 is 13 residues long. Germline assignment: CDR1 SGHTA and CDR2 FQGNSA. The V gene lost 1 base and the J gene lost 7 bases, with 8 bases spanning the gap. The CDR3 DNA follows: TGTGCCAGCAGCTTAGGGGCAGCTAATGAGCAGTTCTTC. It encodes CASSLGAANEQFF.

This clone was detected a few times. The CDR3 sequence is CASRMRGRTEAFF. In DNA form, the CDR3 reads TGTGCCAGCAGGATGAGGGGAAGGACTGAAGCTTTCTTT. The chain combines TRBV6-4 with TRBJ1-1, with TRBD1 as a possible D gene (5 bases). Trimming shortened V by 6 bases and J by 5 bases, and 13 bases separated the two germline ends. Germline assignment: CDR1 MRHNA and CDR2 SNTAGT. The CDR3 contains 13 residues.

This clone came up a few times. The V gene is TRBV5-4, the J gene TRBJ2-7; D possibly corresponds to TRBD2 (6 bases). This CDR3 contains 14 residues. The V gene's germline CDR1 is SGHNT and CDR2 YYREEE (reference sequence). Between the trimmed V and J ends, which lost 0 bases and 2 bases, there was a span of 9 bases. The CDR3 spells CASSLGGTTYEQYF. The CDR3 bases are TGTGCCAGCAGCTTGGGCGGGACCACCTACGAGCAGTACTTC.

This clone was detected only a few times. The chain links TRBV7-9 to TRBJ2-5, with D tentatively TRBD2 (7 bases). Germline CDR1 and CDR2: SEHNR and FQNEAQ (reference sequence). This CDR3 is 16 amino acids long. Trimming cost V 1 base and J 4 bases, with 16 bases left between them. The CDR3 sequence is CASSLVWEGEGETQYF. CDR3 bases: TGTGCCAGCAGCTTAGTATGGGAGGGGGAAGGAGAGACCCAGTACTTC. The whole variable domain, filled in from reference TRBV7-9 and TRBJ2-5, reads DTGVSQNPRHKITKRGQNVTFRCDPISEHNRLYWYRQTLGQGPEFLTYFQNEAQLEKSRLLSDRFSAERPKGSFSTLEIQRTEQGDSAMYLCASSLVWEGEGETQYFGPGTRLLVL.

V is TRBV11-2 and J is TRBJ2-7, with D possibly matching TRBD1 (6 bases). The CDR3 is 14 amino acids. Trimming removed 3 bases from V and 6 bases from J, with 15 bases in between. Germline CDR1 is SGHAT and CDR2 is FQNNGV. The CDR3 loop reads CASSFLTGTSEQYF. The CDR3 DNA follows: TGTGCCAGCAGCTTCCTGACAGGTACGAGCGAGCAGTACTTC.